This TCR beta chain was captured by sequencing in a study of cytomegalovirus exposure and HLA in healthy donors. Study conclusions and caveats: Later analysis identified a missense DCLRE1C variant that was linked to TCR beta V- and J-gene trimming. Available immune exposure information was restricted to CMV serostatus only. The CMV antigen specificity of a few CMV-associated chains was confirmed through in vitro analysis.

A remark on this clone: Its target is unknown.

The PCR employed 60 Vbeta primers together with 13 Jbeta primers. Only in-frame clones appear in the TCRdb table, and some are missing; sequencing was by immunoSEQ multiplex PCR. The sample holds about 180,000 clones; 65% to 85% are singletons and the top ten take 1.1% to 1.5%. CDR1 is MNHNY and CDR2 is SVGAGI in the germline V gene (reference sequence). The CDR3 has 14 residues. V dropped 2 bases and J dropped 3 bases, with 11 bases sitting between them. The chain employs TRBV6-6 and TRBJ2-7; possible D gene TRBD1, 5 bases. The source material was PBMCs. The sequence came from a girl aged 5 to 17 in good health and CMV-seropositive. CDR3 nucleotides: TGTGCCAGCAGTTACCAGGGCAGGATCTACGAGCAGTACTTC. It codes for CASSYQGRIYEQYF.